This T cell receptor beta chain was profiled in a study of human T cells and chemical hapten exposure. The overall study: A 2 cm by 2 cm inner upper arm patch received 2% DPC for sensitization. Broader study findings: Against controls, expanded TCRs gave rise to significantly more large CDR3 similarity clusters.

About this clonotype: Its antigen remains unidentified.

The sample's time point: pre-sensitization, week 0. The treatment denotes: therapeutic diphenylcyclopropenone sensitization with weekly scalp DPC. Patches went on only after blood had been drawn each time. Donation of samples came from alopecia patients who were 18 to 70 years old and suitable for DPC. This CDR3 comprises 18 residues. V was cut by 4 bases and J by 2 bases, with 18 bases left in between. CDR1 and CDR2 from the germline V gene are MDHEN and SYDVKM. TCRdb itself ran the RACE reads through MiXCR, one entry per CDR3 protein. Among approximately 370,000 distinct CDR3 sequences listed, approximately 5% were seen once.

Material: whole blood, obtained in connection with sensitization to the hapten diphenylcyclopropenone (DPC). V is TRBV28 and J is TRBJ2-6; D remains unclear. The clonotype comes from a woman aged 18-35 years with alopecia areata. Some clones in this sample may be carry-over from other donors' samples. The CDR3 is CASSSLSAGSAGANVLTF. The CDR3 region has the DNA TGTGCCAGCAGTTCCCTGTCAGCAGGTTCGGCTGGGGCCAACGTCCTGACTTTC.